This T cell receptor (beta chain) was obtained from a study of cytomegalovirus exposure and HLA in healthy donors. Study-level results: In most subjects, TCR beta sequences reportedly gave accurate predictions of HLA-A and HLA-B alleles.

The table lists this clone with a few counts. Its antigen is not identified. Donors were nominally healthy when sampled, though unrecorded immune exposures were likely. The PCR had 60 Vbeta and 13 Jbeta primers. TCRdb's copy holds only in-frame clones and misses some; the assay was immunoSEQ multiplex PCR. This sample has about 40,000 clones, with 55% to 75% found just once. Germline lookup yields CDR1 MNHEY and CDR2 SMNVEV (reference sequence). The V gene end was trimmed by 2 bases and the J gene end by 8 bases; junction bases not matched to a gene: 10. The CDR3 runs to 17 residues. The source material was PBMCs. The V and J genes are TRBV27 and TRBJ1-6; 9 positions agree with TRBD1. The receptor was derived from a man between 45 and 60 years old in good health and CMV-seropositive. CDR3 sequence (DNA): TGTGCCAGCAGTTTAGATTTTAGGGACAGGGTTGATTCACCCCTCCACTTT. It translates to CASSLDFRDRVDSPLHF.